This note documents a single T cell receptor beta chain sequence. The trim removed 4 bases at V and 3 bases at J, leaving 6 bases unmatched. The CDR3 loop spans 14 amino acids. Germline V gene data show CDR1 as MNHNY and CDR2 as SVGAGI (reference sequence). Produced via immunoSEQ multiplex PCR; TCRdb's table is partial and in-frame only. The data hold over 650,000 clones, with around 87% observed a single time. The data stem from a study of shared T cell receptors in the human thymus. These data also featured in a second study, about human thymus T cells. That source adds: Samples came from healthy Finnish infants during open corrective cardiac surgery. Obtained as resections during corrective heart surgery, the thymus tissue was then studied. It looked as if thymic and blood repertoires used V and J genes in a biased way. Unrelated individuals had highly overlapping thymic repertoires, as reported in related research.

The V gene is TRBV6-6, the J gene TRBJ2-7; 7 bases map to TRBD1. The material sequenced was thymocytes. The clonotype comes from a boy younger than two with a congenital heart defect. DNA for the CDR3: TGTGCCAGCAGTTCATTCGACAGGGTCTACGAGCAGTACTTC. It is translated as CASSSFDRVYEQYF.